The T cell receptor (beta chain) under discussion was sequenced for a study of cytomegalovirus exposure and HLA in healthy donors. Study-wide results and limits: In a later analysis, HLA-associated beta chains showed higher expansion and lower generation probabilities than comparable chains. An Asian-associated ancestry cluster reportedly showed fewer N-insertions than the approximately 630-donor mean in a later analysis.

A multiplex PCR was run with 60 Vbeta primers and 13 Jbeta primers. Assay used: immunoSEQ multiplex PCR; TCRdb lists only in-frame clones, some missing. The sample yields under 130,000 clones, roughly 70% seen once. As for this clone: Antigen unknown.

This CDR3 has 14 residues. The V gene's germline CDR1 is MNHEY and CDR2 SMNVEV (reference sequence). The ends lost 6 bases at V and 3 bases at J; junction bases unmatched: 3. The chain combines TRBV27 with TRBJ2-1, with 9 bases fitting TRBD2. The sample was PBMCs. The sequence derives from a man in his forties in good health and CMV-seropositive. CDR3 nucleotide sequence: TGTGCCAGCAGCTGGACTAGCGACTACAATGAGCAGTTCTTC. This translates into CASSWTSDYNEQFF.